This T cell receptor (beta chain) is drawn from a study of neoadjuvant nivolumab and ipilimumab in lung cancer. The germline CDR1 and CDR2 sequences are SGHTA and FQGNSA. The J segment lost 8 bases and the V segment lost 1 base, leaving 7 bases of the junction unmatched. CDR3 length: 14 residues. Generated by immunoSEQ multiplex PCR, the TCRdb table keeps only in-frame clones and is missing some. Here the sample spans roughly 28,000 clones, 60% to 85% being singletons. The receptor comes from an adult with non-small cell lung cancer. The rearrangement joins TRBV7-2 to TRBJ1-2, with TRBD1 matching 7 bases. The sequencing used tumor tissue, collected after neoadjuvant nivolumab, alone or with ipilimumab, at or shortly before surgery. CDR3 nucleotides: TGTGCCAGCAGCTTAGGACAGGGCGTTGGGGGCTACACCTTC. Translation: CASSLGQGVGGYTF.